The 25 T cell receptor beta chains below were found in one sample sequenced in a study of blood T cell repertoires in COVID-19. Sequencing used immunoSEQ multiplex PCR; TCRdb keeps in-frame clones, though not all of them. The sample carries a few hundred thousand clones, about 90% recorded once. The material sequenced was peripheral blood. The receptors stem from a man aged 40-55 years with acute or convalescent COVID-19.

In DNA, the CDR3 is TGTGCCAGCAGCTTAGGAGCCCCCGGTTCAAATTCACCCCTCCACTTT. Translated: CASSLGAPGSNSPLHF. J is TRBJ1-6 and V is TRBV7-9; no clear D gene. V gave up 1 base and J gave up 7 bases, with 14 bases separating them. Germline CDR1 SEHNR, CDR2 FQNEAQ (reference sequence). This CDR3 is built from 16 residues.

The rearrangement joins TRBV4-2 to TRBJ2-1, with D perhaps matching TRBD2 (6 bases). The V and J ends lost 0 bases and 3 bases respectively, with 12 bases between them. CDR1 is LGHNA and CDR2 is YNFKEQ in the germline V gene. This CDR3 region has 16 residues. DNA for the CDR3: TGTGCCAGCAGCCAAGAAGCGGGTGTACTCTACAATGAGCAGTTCTTC. This gives the protein CASSQEAGVLYNEQFF.

This clone appeared a single time. This chain uses TRBV30 with TRBJ2-5; 7 bases agree with TRBD1. With 0 bases clipped from V and 5 bases from J, the junction kept 6 bases outside the gene matches. Germline CDR1 reads GTSNPN; CDR2 reads SVGIG (reference sequence). The CDR3 is 14 residues long. The CDR3 here is CAWSVQSGGETQYF. The CDR3 region has the DNA TGTGCCTGGAGTGTACAATCAGGGGGTGAGACCCAGTACTTC. Supplemented by reference TRBV30 and TRBJ2-5, the full variable domain reads SQTIHQWPATLVQPVGSPLSLECTVEGTSNPNLYWYRQAAGRGLQLLFYSVGIGQISSEVPQNLSASRPQDRQFILSSKKLLLSDSGFYLCAWSVQSGGETQYFGPGTRLLVL.

The chain recombines TRBV15 with TRBJ1-5, with a tentative D call TRBD1 (6 bases). Trimming stripped 3 bases from V and 3 bases from J, with 15 bases between. The CDR3 totals 16 residues. Germline-derived CDR1 and CDR2 are LNHNV and YYDKDF (reference sequence). The chain's CDR3 is CATSRRDISFNQPQHF. The CDR3 DNA reads TGTGCCACCAGCAGGAGGGACATCTCCTTCAATCAGCCCCAGCATTTT.

The J gene is TRBJ1-2, the V gene TRBV7-9; TRBD1 might be the D (5 bases). The CDR3 loop spans 13 amino acids. V gave up 11 bases and J gave up 8 bases, with 21 bases separating them. CDR1 and CDR2 from the germline V gene are SEHNR and FQNEAQ (reference sequence). CDR3 protein: CAQEAGTYSGYTF. The CDR3 DNA reads as TGTGCCCAGGAGGCGGGGACTTACTCCGGCTACACCTTC. Full variable domain (missing parts from reference TRBV7-9 and TRBJ1-2): DTGVSQNPRHKITKRGQNVTFRCDPISEHNRLYWYRQTLGQGPEFLTYFQNEAQLEKSRLLSDRFSAERPKGSFSTLEIQRTEQGDSAMYLCAQEAGTYSGYTFGSGTRLTVV.

V and J are TRBV5-1 and TRBJ2-5, with 8 bases lining up with TRBD2. Germline CDR1 SGHRS, CDR2 YFSETQ. This CDR3 has 12 amino acids. V shed 4 bases, J shed 5 bases, and the junction held 1 base outside the gene matches. CDR3 nucleotide sequence: TGCGCCAGCAGCCCTAGCGGGGAGACCCAGTACTTC. Translated: CASSPSGETQYF.

The genes are TRBV27 and TRBJ2-3; 11 bases are a match to TRBD2. CDR1 MNHEY and CDR2 SMNVEV come from the germline V gene (reference sequence). This CDR3 comprises 19 residues. Trimming took 1 base from V and 0 from J; bases not matched to a gene: 9. CDR3 protein: CASSLFPSGTSGSTDTQYF. The DNA of the CDR3 is TGTGCCAGCAGTTTATTCCCCTCCGGGACTAGCGGAAGCACAGATACGCAGTATTTT.

The chain joins TRBV19 to TRBJ1-1; no reliable D call. The CDR3 is made up of 13 amino acids. With 0 bases removed from V and 9 bases from J, the gap between germline ends came to 11 bases. Germline loops: CDR1 LNHDA, CDR2 SQIVND (reference sequence). In DNA form, the CDR3 reads TGTGCCAGTAGTATAGAAGGCGGGAGGAAAGCTTTCTTT. Translating it yields CASSIEGGRKAFF.

The chain uses TRBV19 and TRBJ2-3; 12 nucleotides line up with TRBD2. Germline trimming cut 4 bases from V and 6 bases from J; bases unmatched to any gene: 5. This CDR3 comprises 15 residues. In germline, CDR1 is LNHDA, CDR2 SQIVND (reference sequence). The CDR3 region is CASSTLAGGSDTQYF. CDR3 DNA: TGTGCCAGTAGTACCCTAGCGGGAGGGAGTGATACGCAGTATTTT.

This clone appeared once. V is TRBV5-1 and J is TRBJ2-7, with D perhaps TRBD2 (6 bases). CDR1 is SGHRS and CDR2 is YFSETQ in the germline V gene. CDR3 length: 11 amino acids. V lost 5 bases and J lost 6, with 9 bases in between. The CDR3 here is CASREGREQYF. The CDR3 bases are TGCGCCAGCAGGGAGGGCCGCGAGCAGTACTTC. The whole variable domain, remainder taken from reference TRBV5-1 and TRBJ2-7, is KAGVTQTPRYLIKTRGQQVTLSCSPISGHRSVSWYQQTPGQGLQFLFEYFSETQRNKGNFPGRFSGRQFSNSRSEMNVSTLELGDSALYLCASREGREQYFGPGTRLTVT.

The DNA for the CDR3 is TGTGCCAGCAGCTTACGACAGGGGGAGACCCAGTACTTC. Translation gives CASSLRQGETQYF. This chain links TRBV13 with TRBJ2-5; TRBD1 aligns across 8 bases. The CDR3 runs 13 residues. V was clipped by 2 bases and J by 5 bases; unmatched bases: 1. CDR1 is PRHDT, CDR2 FYEKMQ, per germline (reference sequence).

V is TRBV6-1 and J is TRBJ2-5; possible D gene TRBD1, 6 bases. Trimming left V 1 base short and J 5 bases short, with 11 bases between. In germline, CDR1 is MNHNS, CDR2 SASEGT. The length of the CDR3 is 14 residues. DNA for the CDR3: TGTGCCAGCAGTGAAGGACAGGCCCTGGAGACCCAGTACTTC. This codes for CASSEGQALETQYF.

The sample holds a few counts of this clone. DNA for the CDR3: TGTGCCAGCAGCTCCCGGGGTAATTCACCCCTCCACTTT. Its protein is CASSSRGNSPLHF. The rearrangement links TRBV9 to TRBJ1-6; D not certain. V was shortened by 4 bases and J by 6 bases, with 8 bases between the two germline ends. Germline V gene sequence: CDR1 SGDLS, CDR2 YYNGEE. This CDR3 spans 13 amino acids.

The genes are TRBV12-3 or TRBV12-4 and TRBJ1-2; 7 bases line up with TRBD1. With 7 bases clipped from V and 5 bases from J, the junction kept 7 bases outside the gene matches. CDR3 length equals 13 residues. CDR3 nucleotide sequence: TGTGCCAGCACTAAACAGGGGATATATGGCTACACCTTC. Protein product: CASTKQGIYGYTF.

The V and J genes are TRBV28 and TRBJ2-3; possibly TRBD1 for D (6 bases). V was trimmed by 5 bases and J by 7 bases, leaving 10 bases between them. The CDR3 sequence is 12 residues long. Germline CDR1 MDHEN, CDR2 SYDVKM. As DNA, the CDR3 is TGTGCCAGCAGTCCGACAGGCAATACGCAGTATTTT. Its protein is CASSPTGNTQYF.

This clone has only one observation. The chain has TRBV7-8 and TRBJ2-7, with D perhaps TRBD2 (5 bases). Germline CDR1 SGHVS, CDR2 FQNEAQ. CDR3 size: 12 residues. V was trimmed by 4 bases and J by 3 bases, leaving 7 bases between them. CDR3 sequence: CASSSRDYEQYF. The CDR3 DNA reads as TGTGCCAGCAGCTCCCGGGACTACGAGCAGTACTTC.

The chain is built from TRBV10-1 and TRBJ1-3; 9 bases align to TRBD1. The CDR3 runs to 17 residues. Germline assignment: CDR1 WNHNN and CDR2 SYGVQD (reference sequence). The V gene end was trimmed by 1 base and the J gene end by 4 bases; junction bases not matched to a gene: 8. CDR3 in amino acids: CASSEFTGGYGGNTIYF. CDR3 coding DNA: TGCGCCAGCAGTGAGTTTACAGGGGGCTATGGCGGAAACACCATATATTTT.

This rearrangement joins TRBV5-1 to TRBJ1-1; TRBD1 agrees at 9 bases. Per germline, CDR1 SGHRS and CDR2 YFSETQ. This CDR3 is built from 12 residues. V lost 3 bases and J lost 8; bases outside the gene matches: 2. CDR3 sequence reads: CASSWGTGEAFF. Written as DNA, the CDR3 is TGCGCCAGCAGCTGGGGGACAGGGGAAGCTTTCTTT.

This chain uses TRBV9 with TRBJ2-7; tentatively, D is TRBD2 (5 bases). With 7 bases removed from V and 7 bases from J, the gap between germline ends came to 12 bases. CDR3 size: 11 residues. The germline V gene has CDR1 SGDLS and CDR2 YYNGEE. The CDR3 region has the DNA TGTGCCAGCTCTCGGGGTGGGGAGCAGTACTTC. Translating gives CASSRGGEQYF.

The chain combines TRBV4-1 with TRBJ1-1; D not certain. This CDR3 has 13 residues. The germline V and J ends were trimmed by 1 base and 5 bases, with 8 bases remaining between them. Germline CDR1 and CDR2: MGHRA and YSYEKL. The CDR3 sequence is CASSQGDETEAFF. The CDR3 bases are TGCGCCAGCAGCCAAGGAGATGAAACTGAAGCTTTCTTT.

This clone was counted a single time. This chain joins TRBV29-1 and TRBJ2-3, with 8 bases that match TRBD1. Germline CDR1 reads SQVTM; CDR2 reads ANQGSEA. The CDR3 length is 14 residues. V was clipped by 8 bases and J by 8 bases; unmatched bases: 15. The CDR3 region is CSIGQGLLEGTQYF. In nucleotides, the CDR3 is TGCAGCATAGGACAGGGTCTTTTGGAGGGTACGCAGTATTTT.

This rearrangement joins TRBV6-6 to TRBJ2-5; D is unresolved. This CDR3 spans 14 amino acids. Germline CDR1 MNHNY, CDR2 SVGAGI (reference sequence). V was cut by 3 bases and J by 3 bases, with 11 bases left in between. The CDR3 reads CASSYQRNEETQYF. CDR3 bases: TGTGCCAGCAGTTATCAGCGTAATGAAGAGACCCAGTACTTC.

The rearrangement joins TRBV7-9 to TRBJ2-7; a weak D match, TRBD2 (5 bases). The CDR3 has 12 residues. Trimming removed 5 bases from V and 7 bases from J, with 12 bases in between. Germline V gives CDR1 SEHNR, CDR2 FQNEAQ (reference sequence). The CDR3 here is CASSAFRGEQYF. CDR3 nucleotide sequence: TGTGCCAGCAGCGCATTCCGAGGGGAGCAGTACTTC. The full variable domain, with the rest looked up from reference TRBV7-9 and TRBJ2-7, is DTGVSQNPRHKITKRGQNVTFRCDPISEHNRLYWYRQTLGQGPEFLTYFQNEAQLEKSRLLSDRFSAERPKGSFSTLEIQRTEQGDSAMYLCASSAFRGEQYFGPGTRLTVT.

The chain links TRBV7-6 to TRBJ2-1; 10 bases are a match to TRBD1. The CDR3 loop spans 18 amino acids. CDR1 is SGHVS, CDR2 FNYEAQ, per germline. V trimming: 5 bases; J trimming: 2 bases; junction bases outside the gene matches: 12. The CDR3 loop is CASSPKPPGTGAYNEQFF. The DNA of the CDR3 is TGTGCCAGCAGCCCGAAACCTCCCGGGACAGGGGCCTACAATGAGCAGTTCTTC.

The rearrangement joins TRBV7-8 to TRBJ1-5; possible D gene TRBD1, 5 bases. V was clipped by 5 bases and J by 0 bases, with 11 bases between them. The germline V gene has CDR1 SGHVS and CDR2 FQNEAQ. The length of the CDR3 is 15 residues. The DNA of the CDR3 is TGTGCCAGCAGCCCCGCGGGGGGTAGCAATCAGCCCCAGCATTTT. This codes for CASSPAGGSNQPQHF.